Following are 4 T cell receptor beta chains from one sample sequenced in a study of cytomegalovirus exposure and HLA in healthy donors. Vbeta (60) and Jbeta (13) primers were used in the PCR. Sequencing was performed with immunoSEQ multiplex PCR; in TCRdb, only in-frame clones are kept and a portion is missing. The sample records 240,000 or so clones, roughly 87% being singletons. Sequencing was performed on PBMCs. All receptors come from a middle-aged woman in good health and CMV-seropositive.

This chain joins TRBV7-8 and TRBJ2-2; maybe TRBD2 (6 bases). V was pared by 5 bases and J by 1 base, with 14 bases between. Per the germline V gene, CDR1 is SGHVS and CDR2 is FQNEAQ. This CDR3 has 16 residues. Written as DNA, the CDR3 is TGTGCCAGCAGCGCCTTCGGGCGGGGGAACACCGGGGAGCTGTTTTTT. Encoded protein: CASSAFGRGNTGELFF.

This chain joins TRBV10-3 and TRBJ1-1; the match to TRBD1 covers 11 bases. J gave up 6 bases and V 5 bases, and 2 bases lay outside the gene matches. Germline assignment: CDR1 ENHRY and CDR2 SYGVKD. The CDR3 covers 13 residues. In nucleotides, the CDR3 is TGTGCCATCAGTAGGACAGGGGGCCCTGAAGCTTTCTTT. Translation gives CAISRTGGPEAFF.

The rearrangement links TRBV7-9 to TRBJ1-2; 7 nucleotides align to TRBD1. CDR1 and CDR2 from the germline V gene are SEHNR and FQNEAQ (reference sequence). J was trimmed by 3 bases and V by 2 bases; bases with no gene match: 6. The CDR3 length is 15 residues. CDR3 residues: CASSLSTGTDYGYTF. DNA of the CDR3: TGTGCCAGCAGCTTAAGTACCGGGACAGACTATGGCTACACCTTC.

This chain uses TRBV19 with TRBJ2-3, with 12 bases that match TRBD2. Looked up from germline, CDR1 is LNHDA and CDR2 is SQIVND (reference sequence). Trimming at V came to 5 bases and at J to 4 bases, leaving 13 bases not matched to a gene. There are 18 residues in the CDR3. The CDR3 DNA is TGTGCCAGTAGTTCCTACAGGGAACTAGCGGGGGGCCCAGATACGCAGTATTTT. This codes for CASSSYRELAGGPDTQYF.